The 21 T cell receptor beta chains below were found in one sample sequenced in a study of regulatory T cells in long-lasting Graves disease. Time point specified: persistent/refractory GD, antithyroid drugs over 5 years with positive TRAb. Researchers made the TCR library from RNA that was extracted from PBMCs. In building TCR beta libraries, iRepertoire HTBI primers were used together with Arm-PCR of CDR3 regions. TCRdb called the multiplex PCR reads again in MiXCR, with one record for every CDR3 protein. The sample yields around 460,000 distinct CDR3 sequences, 20% to 25% seen once. The material sequenced was peripheral blood mononuclear cells (PBMCs), taken when the disease was refractory, from a patient treated with antithyroid drugs. The receptors come from a female donor with Graves disease.

A few counts support this clonotype. This chain's CDR3 is CASNREPYSNQPQHF. In nucleotides, the CDR3 is TGTGCCAGCAACCGGGAGCCTTATAGCAATCAGCCCCAGCATTTT. This rearrangement joins TRBV6-1 to TRBJ1-5; no definite D call. Germline V gene lookup returns CDR1 MNHNS and CDR2 SASEGT. The CDR3 sequence is 15 residues long. V lost 7 bases and J lost 0, with 13 bases in between.

This clonotype was counted many times. The rearrangement uses TRBV5-1 and TRBJ1-2; possible D gene TRBD1, 5 bases. The V end lost 1 base, the J end lost 6 bases, and 10 bases lay between the germline ends. CDR1 SGHRS and CDR2 YFSETQ come from the germline V gene. The CDR3 covers 13 residues. CDR3 loop: CASSLNGGHGYTF. The CDR3 nucleotides are TGCGCCAGCAGCTTGAACGGGGGACATGGCTACACCTTC.

The chain combines TRBV19 with TRBJ2-2; D call uncertain. V lost 6 bases, J lost 6 bases, and 14 bases lay in between. CDR1 LNHDA and CDR2 SQIVND come from the germline V gene (reference sequence). This CDR3 has 14 amino acids. The chain's CDR3 is CASSKGSISGELFF. The CDR3 DNA reads TGTGCCAGTAGCAAAGGATCAATATCCGGGGAGCTGTTTTTT.

V is TRBV7-6 and J is TRBJ2-1, with a weak D call TRBD2 (6 bases). CDR3 size: 15 residues. In germline, CDR1 is SGHVS, CDR2 FNYEAQ. Trimming took 5 bases from V and 8 from J, leaving 19 bases between them. The CDR3 DNA reads as TGTGCCAGCAGCGGTCTCGCCGGGAGAGTCGATGAGCAGTTCTTC. This gives the protein CASSGLAGRVDEQFF.

The chain uses TRBV19 and TRBJ1-5; no firm D call. The CDR3 contains 13 residues. Trimming took 3 bases from V and 3 from J, leaving 6 bases between them. From germline, CDR1 is LNHDA and CDR2 SQIVND (reference sequence). The CDR3 is CASSILNNQPQHF. The CDR3 DNA reads TGTGCCAGTAGTATTCTTAACAATCAGCCCCAGCATTTT.

This clonotype was detected a few times. V gene TRBV6-1 combines with J gene TRBJ2-7; TRBD1 might be the D (5 bases). Trimming removed 8 bases at V and 2 bases at J, with 16 bases between. The CDR3 loop spans 14 amino acids. Germline V lookup: CDR1 MNHNS, CDR2 SASEGT. The CDR3 loop reads CASGRGSLTYEQYF. DNA for the CDR3: TGTGCCAGCGGAAGGGGCTCCCTGACCTACGAGCAGTACTTC.

The gene calls are TRBV9 and TRBJ2-1, with 9 bases fitting TRBD2. The V gene end was trimmed by 3 bases and the J gene end by 6 bases; junction bases not matched to a gene: 7. Germline lookup yields CDR1 SGDLS and CDR2 YYNGEE. CDR3 length: 15 amino acids. CDR3 coding DNA: TGTGCCAGCAGCGGGGTGCTAGCGGGGCCCAATGAGCAGTTCTTC. Its protein is CASSGVLAGPNEQFF. Combining the CDR3 with reference TRBV9 and TRBJ2-1 gives the whole variable domain DSGVTQTPKHLITATGQRVTLRCSPRSGDLSVYWYQQSLDQGLQFLIQYYNGEERAKGNILERFSAQQFPDLHSELNLSSLELGDSALYFCASSGVLAGPNEQFFGPGTRLTVL.

This chain links TRBV11-1 with TRBJ1-5, with D unresolved. The CDR3 extends over 13 amino acids. V shed 6 bases and J shed 9 bases, with 15 bases lying between them. CDR1 is SGHAT, CDR2 FQDESV, per germline (reference sequence). The CDR3 DNA follows: TGTGCCAGCAGGATCGGGGTTTTAGGGCCCCAGCATTTT. Protein product: CASRIGVLGPQHF.

This clonotype was detected once. The chain carries TRBV29-1 and TRBJ2-1, with D unresolved. Trimming left V 1 base short and J 2 bases short, with 9 bases between. Germline CDR1 and CDR2: SQVTM and ANQGSEA. This CDR3 spans 14 amino acids. CDR3 nucleotides: TGCAGCGTTGAAGGCAGCACAACCTACAATGAGCAGTTCTTC. Protein: CSVEGSTTYNEQFF.

The chain couples TRBV7-3 to TRBJ2-7; D perhaps matches TRBD1 (5 bases). This CDR3 spans 14 amino acids. CDR1 is SGHTA, CDR2 FQGTGA, per germline. V was clipped by 5 bases and J by 3 bases, with 14 bases between them. CDR3 coding DNA: TGTGCCAGCAGCCCTACAGGCTCCGGCTACGAGCAGTACTTC. This encodes CASSPTGSGYEQYF.

This chain uses TRBV2 with TRBJ1-5; D remains unclear. V was pared by 1 base and J by 2 bases, with 9 bases between. The CDR3 loop spans 15 amino acids. The germline CDR1 and CDR2 sequences are SNHLY and FYNNEI. CDR3 loop: CASSEGARGNQPQHF. The CDR3, as DNA: TGTGCCAGCAGTGAAGGGGCGAGGGGCAATCAGCCCCAGCATTTT.

Many counts were recorded for this clonotype. V usage is TRBV28 and J usage is TRBJ2-7, with a tentative D call TRBD1 (6 bases). From germline, CDR1 is MDHEN and CDR2 SYDVKM. The CDR3 totals 13 residues. Deletions cut 6 bases from V and 2 bases from J, with 11 bases between. CDR3 DNA sequence: TGTGCCAGCAGCGACAGGCTCGCCTACGAGCAGTACTTC. It specifies CASSDRLAYEQYF.

This clonotype showed up just a few times. This sequence joins TRBV14 and TRBJ2-7; no definite D call. The germline gives CDR1 SGHDN, CDR2 FVKESK. The CDR3 covers 13 residues. Between the trimmed V and J ends, which lost 4 bases and 6 bases, there was a span of 13 bases. CDR3 protein: CASSPGPRIEQYF. The DNA for the CDR3 is TGTGCCAGCAGCCCGGGCCCACGGATCGAGCAGTACTTC.

The V gene is TRBV6-6, the J gene TRBJ2-4; 12 nucleotides align to TRBD2. The V gene's germline CDR1 is MNHNY and CDR2 SVGAGI (reference sequence). CDR3 length equals 17 residues. V lost 0 bases to trimming and J lost 8 bases; unmatched junction nucleotides: 8. CDR3: CASSYSMKLAGGDIQYF. The CDR3, as DNA: TGTGCCAGCAGTTACTCGATGAAGCTAGCGGGAGGGGACATTCAGTACTTC.

The V and J genes are TRBV12-3 or TRBV12-4 and TRBJ1-2; TRBD1 is a possible D gene (5 bases). V lost 5 bases and J lost 5, with 12 bases in between. The CDR3 length is 13 residues. CDR3 coding DNA: TGTGCCAGCAGTGTACGGGGCAGATATGGCTACACCTTC. The encoded protein is CASSVRGRYGYTF.

The J gene is TRBJ2-7, the V gene TRBV18, with 9 bases identical to TRBD1. V shed 5 bases and J 3 bases; nucleotides not matched to a gene: 5. The CDR3 is made up of 14 amino acids. Germline V CDR1 and CDR2: KGHSH, LQKENI. CDR3 bases: TGTGCCAGCTCAGGCTTGGACAGGGGCTACGAGCAGTACTTC. Translated, it gives CASSGLDRGYEQYF.

This chain connects TRBV7-2 to TRBJ2-2; perhaps D is TRBD1 or TRBD2 (5 bases each). The germline V gene has CDR1 SGHTA and CDR2 FQGNSA. V was clipped by 1 base and J by 4 bases, with 10 bases between them. This CDR3 region has 15 residues. The CDR3 region is CASSLVLGTTGELFF. DNA of the CDR3: TGTGCCAGCAGCTTAGTCCTGGGGACCACCGGGGAGCTGTTTTTT.

This clonotype came up many times. V and J are TRBV5-1 and TRBJ1-2; D is possibly TRBD1 (5 bases). Per the germline V gene, CDR1 is SGHRS and CDR2 is YFSETQ. The CDR3 sequence is 13 residues long. Trimming left V 0 bases short and J 8 bases short, with 11 bases between. The DNA for the CDR3 is TGCGCCAGCAGCTTGGGACAGACGGAAGGCTACACCTTC. This translates into CASSLGQTEGYTF.

Worth noting for this clonotype: Lacking the conserved final phenylalanine or tryptophan, this CDR3 likely reflects a read error. The genes are TRBV6-1 and TRBJ2-1, with 9 positions matching TRBD2. Germline V CDR1 and CDR2: MNHNS, SASEGT. V was pared by 7 bases and J by 9 bases, with 4 bases of the junction left unmatched. The CDR3 is 12 residues long. CDR3: CASTAGGFEQFS. The CDR3 DNA follows: TGTGCCAGCACGGCGGGGGGGTTTGAGCAGTTCTCC.

This clonotype was found a few times. This chain joins TRBV30 and TRBJ1-5; possibly TRBD1 for D (5 bases). V was clipped by 1 base and J by 4 bases, with 11 bases between them. The CDR3 runs 14 residues. Germline V gene data show CDR1 as GTSNPN and CDR2 as SVGIG (reference sequence). DNA of the CDR3: TGTGCCTGGAGTGGAGGGGAACGGAATCAGCCCCAGCATTTT. It codes for CAWSGGERNQPQHF.

Ten or more counts support this clonotype. This chain links TRBV6-1 with TRBJ2-7, with a weak D call TRBD2 (6 bases). Trimming pared 11 bases from V and 6 bases from J, leaving 20 bases between. Germline V gene lookup returns CDR1 MNHNS and CDR2 SASEGT. The CDR3 spans 13 residues. The CDR3 sequence is CASSWETRGEQYF. The DNA of the CDR3 is TGTGCCTCCTCCTGGGAGACTAGGGGCGAGCAGTACTTC.